This TCR beta chain emerged from a study of type 1 regulatory T cells. Looking at the study overall: T-allo10 is a Tr1-enriched, alloantigen-specific CD4 T cell product made in vitro.

Graft donor-derived T-allo10 cells were described as host-alloantigen-specific, anergic, and alloantigen-specifically suppressive. This clonotype has a single count. Its antigen is undetermined. One entry per CDR3 protein, called by TCRdb with MiXCR from the reads. The sample holds approximately 23,000 distinct CDR3 sequences, roughly two thirds seen once. The CDR3 has 15 amino acids. Losses at the gene ends were 6 bases for V and 7 bases for J; bases not matched to a gene: 9. The specimen sequenced was cultured T cells, either the whole culture or a sorted T cell fraction (not recorded which). Specified subset: Tr1-enriched cell product generated in vitro against host alloantigens. This sequence originates from a human donor in good health. This rearrangement joins TRBV12-3 or TRBV12-4 to TRBJ2-4, with TRBD2 matching over 10 bases. CDR3 loop: CASRRKRGGRNIQYF. CDR3 nucleotides: TGTGCCAGCAGACGAAAGCGGGGGGGCAGGAACATTCAGTACTTC.